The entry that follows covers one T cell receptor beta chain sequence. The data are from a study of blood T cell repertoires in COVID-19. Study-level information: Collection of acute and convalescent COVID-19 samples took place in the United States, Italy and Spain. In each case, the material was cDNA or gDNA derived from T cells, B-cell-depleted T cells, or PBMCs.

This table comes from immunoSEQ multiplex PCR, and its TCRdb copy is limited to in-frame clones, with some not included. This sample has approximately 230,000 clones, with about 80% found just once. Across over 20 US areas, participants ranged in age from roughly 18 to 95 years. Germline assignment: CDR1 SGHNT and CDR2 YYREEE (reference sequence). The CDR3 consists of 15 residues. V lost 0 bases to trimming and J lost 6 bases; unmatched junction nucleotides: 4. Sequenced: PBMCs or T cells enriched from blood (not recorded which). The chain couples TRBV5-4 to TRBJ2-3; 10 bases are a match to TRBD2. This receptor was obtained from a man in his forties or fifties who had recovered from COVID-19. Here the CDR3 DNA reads TGTGCCAGCAGCTTGGCGTCTAGCGGGGGTGATACGCAGTATTTT. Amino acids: CASSLASSGGDTQYF.